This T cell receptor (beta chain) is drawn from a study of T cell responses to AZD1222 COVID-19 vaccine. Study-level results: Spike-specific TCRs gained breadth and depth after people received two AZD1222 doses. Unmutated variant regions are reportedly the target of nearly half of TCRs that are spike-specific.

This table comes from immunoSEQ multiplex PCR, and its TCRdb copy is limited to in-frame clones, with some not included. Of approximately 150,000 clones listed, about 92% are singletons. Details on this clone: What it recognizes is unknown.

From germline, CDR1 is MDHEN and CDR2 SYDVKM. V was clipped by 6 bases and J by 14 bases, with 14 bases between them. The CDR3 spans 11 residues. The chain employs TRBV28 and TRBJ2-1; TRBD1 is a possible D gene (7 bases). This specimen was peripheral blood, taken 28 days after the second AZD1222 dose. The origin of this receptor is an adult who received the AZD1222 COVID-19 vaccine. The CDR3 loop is CASRAPGGKFF. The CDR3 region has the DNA TGTGCCAGCAGAGCCCCAGGGGGGAAGTTCTTC.